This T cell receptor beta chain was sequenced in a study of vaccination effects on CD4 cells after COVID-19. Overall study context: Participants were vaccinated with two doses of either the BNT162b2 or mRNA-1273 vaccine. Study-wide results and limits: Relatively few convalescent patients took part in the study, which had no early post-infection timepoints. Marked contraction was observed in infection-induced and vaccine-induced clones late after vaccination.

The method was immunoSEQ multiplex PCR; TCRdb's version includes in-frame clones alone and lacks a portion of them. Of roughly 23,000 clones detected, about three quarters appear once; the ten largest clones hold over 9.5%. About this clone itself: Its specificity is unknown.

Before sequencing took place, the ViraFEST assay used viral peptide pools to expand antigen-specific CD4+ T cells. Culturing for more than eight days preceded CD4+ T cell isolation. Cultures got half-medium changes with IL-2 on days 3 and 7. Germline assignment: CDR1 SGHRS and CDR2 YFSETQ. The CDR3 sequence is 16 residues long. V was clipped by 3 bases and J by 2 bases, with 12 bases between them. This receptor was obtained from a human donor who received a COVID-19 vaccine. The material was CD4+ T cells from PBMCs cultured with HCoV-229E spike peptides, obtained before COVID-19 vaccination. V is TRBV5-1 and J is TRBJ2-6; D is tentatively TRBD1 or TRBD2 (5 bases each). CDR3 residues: CASSYSGQTGANVLTF. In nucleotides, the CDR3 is TGCGCCAGCAGCTATTCGGGGCAAACTGGGGCCAACGTCCTGACTTTC.